Shown below are 30 T cell receptor beta chains from a single sample sequenced in a study of cytomegalovirus exposure and HLA in healthy donors. PCR employed 60 Vbeta and 13 Jbeta primers. Sequenced by immunoSEQ multiplex PCR; TCRdb stores in-frame clones only, minus some. Of 130,000 or so clones in the sample, 85% are singletons; the top ten hold over 6.5%. Sequenced material: PBMCs. These receptors were taken from a woman aged 25-40 years in good health and CMV-seropositive.

V and J are TRBV9 and TRBJ2-3, with D maybe TRBD2 (7 bases). Per germline, CDR1 SGDLS and CDR2 YYNGEE. V lost 0 bases, J lost 6 bases, and 17 bases lay in between. The CDR3 loop spans 16 amino acids. The CDR3 spells CASSVGGGRGRDTQYF. The CDR3 coding sequence is TGTGCCAGCAGCGTAGGGGGGGGGCGGGGTCGGGATACGCAGTATTTT. Variable domain in full (rest from reference TRBV9 and TRBJ2-3): DSGVTQTPKHLITATGQRVTLRCSPRSGDLSVYWYQQSLDQGLQFLIQYYNGEERAKGNILERFSAQQFPDLHSELNLSSLELGDSALYFCASSVGGGRGRDTQYFGPGTRLTVL.

The V call is TRBV28, the J call TRBJ2-7, with TRBD1 identical over 9 bases. The CDR3 spans 15 residues. V lost 7 bases, J lost 11 bases, and 18 bases stayed unmatched. The germline CDR1 and CDR2 sequences are MDHEN and SYDVKM. The CDR3 sequence: CASTWQGTGSSIEYF. CDR3 nucleotide sequence: TGTGCCAGCACATGGCAGGGGACAGGGTCCTCGATAGAGTACTTC.

The rearrangement joins TRBV30 to TRBJ2-1; 12 nucleotides line up with TRBD2. The V gene end was trimmed by 2 bases and the J gene end by 5 bases; junction bases not matched to a gene: 4. This CDR3 has 15 amino acids. Germline V gene sequence: CDR1 GTSNPN, CDR2 SVGIG (reference sequence). CDR3 sequence (DNA): TGTGCCTGGAGTCTCGGACTAGCGGGAAACAATGAGCAGTTCTTC. Protein: CAWSLGLAGNNEQFF.

The chain combines TRBV5-1 with TRBJ1-2; tentative D call: TRBD1 (5 bases). V was cut by 4 bases and J by 2 bases, with 21 bases left in between. The CDR3 spans 17 residues. The germline CDR1 and CDR2 sequences are SGHRS and YFSETQ. The CDR3 DNA reads TGCGCCAGCAGCCCCCGAAGCGGGATAGGGACGAACTATGGCTACACCTTC. Translation: CASSPRSGIGTNYGYTF.

This chain links TRBV5-1 with TRBJ1-1; D uncertain. CDR1 and CDR2 (germline): SGHRS, YFSETQ. This CDR3 region has 15 residues. V lost 0 bases to trimming and J lost 1 base, with 10 bases between them. The CDR3 loop is CASSLETNKNTEAFF. CDR3 coding DNA: TGCGCCAGCAGCTTGGAAACGAACAAGAACACTGAAGCTTTCTTT.

The rearrangement joins TRBV5-1 to TRBJ2-3, with 9 bases fitting TRBD2. The CDR3 consists of 19 residues. The J segment lost 1 base and the V segment lost 2 bases, leaving 14 bases of the junction unmatched. Germline CDR1 SGHRS, CDR2 YFSETQ. CDR3 in DNA: TGCGCCAGCAGCTTTTTAGGTAGCGGGGGCTCCGGGGGCACAGATACGCAGTATTTT. Translating it yields CASSFLGSGGSGGTDTQYF.

The chain links TRBV10-3 to TRBJ1-3, with D possibly being TRBD1 (6 bases). The V end lost 1 base, the J end lost 0 bases, and 10 bases lay between the germline ends. The CDR3 is 16 amino acids. CDR1 ENHRY and CDR2 SYGVKD come from the germline V gene. The CDR3 DNA sequence: TGTGCCATCAGTGAGTGGGACATCCTCTCTGGAAACACCATATATTTT. This codes for CAISEWDILSGNTIYF.

The gene calls are TRBV27 and TRBJ2-4; 10 nucleotides agree with TRBD2. V shed 4 bases, J shed 0 bases, and the junction held 15 bases outside the gene matches. Germline V gene data show CDR1 as MNHEY and CDR2 as SMNVEV (reference sequence). This CDR3 has 20 residues. CDR3 nucleotide sequence: TGTGCCAGCAGTTCCTTCGGGGTAGCGGGAGGTCCTCTAGCCAAAAACATTCAGTACTTC. Residues: CASSSFGVAGGPLAKNIQYF.

The chain joins TRBV2 to TRBJ2-5, with 8 nucleotides matching TRBD2. The CDR3 length is 13 residues. J was trimmed by 1 base and V by 8 bases; bases with no gene match: 3. Germline V CDR1 and CDR2: SNHLY, FYNNEI. The CDR3 DNA follows: TGTGCCAGCTGCGGGAGGCTCCAAGAGACCCAGTACTTC. Translating gives CASCGRLQETQYF.

About this clone: The sample carries other DNA sequences with the same CDR3. The chain combines TRBV9 with TRBJ1-1; 7 nucleotides line up with TRBD1. V dropped 1 base and J dropped 5; count of bases not matched to a gene: 2. The CDR3 sequence is 13 residues long. Per the germline V gene, CDR1 is SGDLS and CDR2 is YYNGEE. CDR3 in DNA: TGTGCCAGCAGCGTATCAGGGGGAACTGAAGCTTTCTTT. Its translation is CASSVSGGTEAFF.

The rearrangement joins TRBV30 to TRBJ1-4; 8 nucleotides agree with TRBD1. After removal of 1 base from V and 0 bases from J, the junction contained 1 base not matched to a gene. Per germline, CDR1 GTSNPN and CDR2 SVGIG (reference sequence). The CDR3 is 15 amino acids. The CDR3 nucleotides read TGTGCCTGGAGTGCGACAGGGGCAACTAATGAAAAACTGTTTTTT. This gives the protein CAWSATGATNEKLFF. The full variable domain, rest sourced from reference TRBV30 and TRBJ1-4, is SQTIHQWPATLVQPVGSPLSLECTVEGTSNPNLYWYRQAAGRGLQLLFYSVGIGQISSEVPQNLSASRPQDRQFILSSKKLLLSDSGFYLCAWSATGATNEKLFFGSGTQLSVL.

This clone showed up just a few times. The J gene is TRBJ1-5, the V gene TRBV6-6, with 9 bases lining up with TRBD1. The junction had 6 bases not matched to a gene; V was cut back by 5 bases and J by 4 bases. Germline CDR1 MNHNY, CDR2 SVGAGI (reference sequence). This CDR3 is built from 15 residues. CDR3 bases: TGTGCCAGCAGTCGGGACAGGGAGAGGAATCAGCCCCAGCATTTT. Its protein product is CASSRDRERNQPQHF.

The rearrangement links TRBV14 to TRBJ2-3; perhaps TRBD1 as D (6 bases). Germline V CDR1 and CDR2: SGHDN, FVKESK. CDR3 size: 15 residues. V was pared by 3 bases and J by 4 bases, with 14 bases between. CDR3 in DNA: TGTGCCAGCAGCCAGCAACAGGGAAGGTCAGATACGCAGTATTTT. This translates into CASSQQQGRSDTQYF.

J is TRBJ2-3 and V is TRBV9, with D possibly TRBD2 on 6 matching bases. This CDR3 comprises 16 residues. Germline assignment: CDR1 SGDLS and CDR2 YYNGEE. V dropped 0 bases and J dropped 2 bases, with 13 bases sitting between them. Here the CDR3 reads CASSVGGGVNTDTQYF. In DNA form, the CDR3 reads TGTGCCAGCAGCGTAGGGGGCGGGGTGAACACAGATACGCAGTATTTT.

The J gene is TRBJ1-5, the V gene TRBV7-9; 7 nucleotides align to TRBD1. The CDR3 contains 14 residues. Germline CDR1 and CDR2: SEHNR and FQNEAQ (reference sequence). J was trimmed by 6 bases and V by 1 base; bases with no gene match: 3. The CDR3 nucleotides are TGTGCCAGCAGCTTAGAGGGGGCGAGTCAGCCCCAGCATTTT. Its translation: CASSLEGASQPQHF.

Concerning this clone: The sample has other DNA sequences that encode this CDR3 too. The chain joins TRBV19 to TRBJ2-5; TRBD2 matches 9 bases. The junction had 5 bases not matched to a gene; V was cut back by 10 bases and J by 5 bases. CDR1 is LNHDA and CDR2 is SQIVND in the germline V gene (reference sequence). This CDR3 spans 12 amino acids. The CDR3 loop reads CAIAGGVETQYF. The CDR3 nucleotides are TGTGCCATCGCGGGGGGGGTGGAGACCCAGTACTTC.

This clone was recorded a few times. The chain uses TRBV5-6 and TRBJ2-7, with D perhaps TRBD1 (5 bases). CDR1 SGHDT and CDR2 YYEEEE come from the germline V gene. The CDR3 is 11 residues long. V lost 7 bases to trimming and J lost 4 bases, with 9 bases between them. The CDR3 nucleotides read TGTGCCAGCTCAGACAGTTACGAGCAGTACTTC. This codes for CASSDSYEQYF.

V usage is TRBV5-4 and J usage is TRBJ2-7; TRBD2 matches at 7 bases. The CDR3 is 15 residues long. The ends lost 3 bases at V and 3 bases at J; junction bases unmatched: 9. Per germline, CDR1 SGHNT and CDR2 YYREEE (reference sequence). CDR3 amino acids: CASSSRDYGGYEQYF. The CDR3 DNA sequence: TGTGCCAGCAGCTCCCGGGACTATGGCGGCTACGAGCAGTACTTC.

The chain carries TRBV5-1 and TRBJ1-1, with a possible D match to TRBD1 (6 bases). CDR1 is SGHRS and CDR2 is YFSETQ in the germline V gene. V shed 0 bases and J shed 1 base, with 16 bases lying between them. This CDR3 has 17 amino acids. DNA for the CDR3: TGCGCCAGCAGCTTGGGGGCCCCTCGAGGGGGGAACACTGAAGCTTTCTTT. This translates into CASSLGAPRGGNTEAFF.

The chain combines TRBV2 with TRBJ1-3; D is uncertain. The germline V gene encodes CDR1 SNHLY and CDR2 FYNNEI. Trimming took off 4 bases at V and 2 bases at J, with 9 bases between the two ends. This CDR3 has 14 amino acids. CDR3 region: CASSASQAGNTIYF. CDR3 nucleotide sequence: TGTGCCAGCAGTGCGAGTCAGGCTGGAAACACCATATATTTT.

The chain links TRBV11-1 to TRBJ2-7, with 8 bases identical to TRBD2. The CDR3 spans 14 residues. Germline V gives CDR1 SGHAT, CDR2 FQDESV (reference sequence). The V segment lost 6 bases and the J segment 3 bases; nucleotides outside the gene matches: 7. The CDR3 spells CASSRGRQGYEQYF. CDR3 in DNA: TGTGCCAGCAGTCGCGGGAGGCAGGGCTACGAGCAGTACTTC.

The chain employs TRBV5-4 and TRBJ1-4, with 8 bases lining up with TRBD1. The V gene's germline CDR1 is SGHNT and CDR2 YYREEE (reference sequence). This CDR3 contains 12 residues. After removal of 5 bases from V and 12 bases from J, the junction contained 6 bases not matched to a gene. The CDR3 bases are TGTGCCAGCAGTCTTGGACAGGGTCAACTGTTTTTT. This sequence encodes CASSLGQGQLFF.

The V call is TRBV11-2, the J call TRBJ2-7; D perhaps matches TRBD2 (5 bases). Between the trimmed V and J ends, which lost 5 bases and 6 bases, there was a span of 11 bases. Germline lookup yields CDR1 SGHAT and CDR2 FQNNGV. This CDR3 has 12 residues. This CDR3 is CASSTLGSEQYF. The CDR3 nucleotides are TGTGCCAGCAGCACCCTAGGGAGCGAGCAGTACTTC.

The V and J genes are TRBV28 and TRBJ2-4, with D maybe TRBD1 (6 bases). The germline V and J ends were trimmed by 1 base and 0 bases, with 13 bases remaining between them. The CDR3 runs 17 residues. Germline CDR1 is MDHEN and CDR2 is SYDVKM. CDR3 loop: CASSLLGHSPAKNIQYF. DNA for the CDR3: TGTGCCAGCAGTTTATTGGGACATTCCCCAGCCAAAAACATTCAGTACTTC.

This clone was counted once. The V call is TRBV29-1, the J call TRBJ1-1; TRBD1 is a possible D gene (5 bases). Trimming removed 4 bases at V and 4 bases at J, with 13 bases between. In germline, CDR1 is SQVTM, CDR2 ANQGSEA. The CDR3 runs 13 residues. The CDR3 DNA sequence: TGCAGCGTTGGGAGGGGAGGAGGCACTGAAGCTTTCTTT. Amino acid sequence: CSVGRGGGTEAFF.

This sequence joins TRBV30 and TRBJ1-5; 11 bases line up with TRBD1. Germline-derived CDR1 and CDR2 are GTSNPN and SVGIG (reference sequence). V gave up 6 bases and J gave up 7 bases; unmatched junction bases: 8. The CDR3 is 14 amino acids. The CDR3 nucleotides are TGTGCCTGTTCCCCGGGACAGGGGGGACAGCCCCAGCATTTT. Translated: CACSPGQGGQPQHF.

The CDR3 sequence is CASSEVGHRGYTF. The CDR3 DNA reads as TGTGCCAGCAGTGAAGTCGGACATCGGGGCTACACCTTC. The chain combines TRBV6-1 with TRBJ1-2, with a tentative D call TRBD1 (5 bases). CDR1 and CDR2 from the germline V gene are MNHNS and SASEGT. This CDR3 spans 13 amino acids. With 1 base removed from V and 8 bases from J, the gap between germline ends came to 11 bases.

This chain connects TRBV13 to TRBJ2-5, with 8 bases fitting TRBD1. The CDR3 has 15 residues. Germline trimming cut 2 bases from V and 5 bases from J; bases unmatched to any gene: 7. Germline V gene lookup returns CDR1 PRHDT and CDR2 FYEKMQ (reference sequence). CDR3 residues: CASSLMSGGAETQYF. DNA of the CDR3: TGTGCCAGCAGCTTAATGTCAGGGGGCGCGGAGACCCAGTACTTC.

Here the CDR3 DNA reads TGCGCCAGCAGCCCCGGCCAAGAGACCCAGTACTTC. It is translated as CASSPGQETQYF. The chain is built from TRBV5-1 and TRBJ2-5; D gene ambiguous. Trimming shortened V by 4 bases and J by 1 base, and 5 bases separated the two germline ends. Germline V gene data show CDR1 as SGHRS and CDR2 as YFSETQ. CDR3 length equals 12 residues.

This chain uses TRBV2 with TRBJ1-4; D ambiguous. The CDR3 has 12 residues. The germline V and J ends were trimmed by 5 bases and 8 bases, with 9 bases remaining between them. Germline V CDR1 and CDR2: SNHLY, FYNNEI. The CDR3 is CASSYEAEKLFF. Written as DNA, the CDR3 is TGTGCCAGCAGTTACGAGGCGGAAAAACTGTTTTTT. Full variable domain (missing parts from reference TRBV2 and TRBJ1-4): EPEVTQTPSHQVTQMGQEVILRCVPISNHLYFYWYRQILGQKVEFLVSFYNNEISEKSEIFDDQFSVERPDGSNFTLKIRSTKLEDSAMYFCASSYEAEKLFFGSGTQLSVL.